Detailed here is one T cell receptor (beta chain). The clone's antigen remains unknown. Per-nucleotide qualities are absent, and no much larger clonotype sits a single base away. The sample belongs to a study of blood T cell repertoires in COVID-19 (dated by TCRdb to about 2020). Context from the whole study: Collaborator samples came from the United States, Italy and Spain and covered acute and convalescent phases of COVID-19. The material from the prospective study consisted of cDNA or gDNA derived from T cells, B-cell-depleted T cells, or PBMCs. Subjects who had been exposed to COVID-19, were actively infected with it, or had recovered from it provided the deeply sampled blood TCRbeta repertoires that made up the dataset. A freely available public database, intended as a resource for researchers studying the immune response to SARS-CoV-2, is where the repertoires were released. The samples were drawn from the first 160 participants of the ongoing ImmuneRACE study and from 1,254 subjects provided by 6 global collaborators. The sample metadata nearly always contained a de-identified subject ID, COVID-19 status, age in years and sex. HLA class I and class II types, where available, came from metadata supplied by the sample provider rather than from assay-based typing. The research as a whole found: The amount of clinical and demographic metadata varied by source and participant and was provided uncurated.

The immunoSEQ Assay, a bias-controlled multiplex PCR, was used to amplify TCRbeta CDR3 regions from genomic DNA. For the original study's pipeline: The number of nucleated cells in each sample was estimated from the amplification of reference gene primers within the assay. To quantify the absolute abundance of each unique TCRbeta CDR3 rearrangement, sequence reads were collapsed and filtered. For each sample, productive Simpson clonality was calculated by taking the square root of Simpson's diversity index across productive rearrangements. In its TCRdb copy, this immuneACCESS table keeps in-frame sequences only and misses some clones. Where compared with another copy, unresolved V genes explain less than half of these, and the others have no known cause. From that table come the V and J calls and clone size; the DNA was used to work out D and trimming. This sample is represented by about 250,000 clones; about 91% of them were singletons. Around 1.5% of the sample is held by the ten biggest clonotypes.

Each collaborating institution followed its own protocols to collect whole blood in K2EDTA tubes. For TCRbeta analysis, collaborators shipped samples as frozen whole blood, isolated PBMCs, or DNA extracted from either of those sample types. The junction carries 14 bases between V and J, which are trimmed by 0 bases and 2 bases respectively. CDR1 and CDR2, per the germline V gene, are SGDLS and YYNGEE. Reading from cysteine to phenylalanine, the CDR3 counts 16 amino acids. Of the read, only the CDR3 DNA is kept; its 48 bases are in frame from base 1. The V and J genes are TRBV9 and TRBJ1-2; the D segment cannot be called with confidence. Source material: peripheral blood. This receptor was taken from an elderly man with acute or convalescent COVID-19. The DNA sequence is TGTGCCAGCAGCGTAGAGGCCACGGGAACCAACTATGGCTACACCTTC. Translated, it gives CASSVEATGTNYGYTF. Reference TRBV9 and TRBJ1-2 genes cover what lies past the CDR3, so the full variable domain is DSGVTQTPKHLITATGQRVTLRCSPRSGDLSVYWYQQSLDQGLQFLIQYYNGEERAKGNILERFSAQQFPDLHSELNLSSLELGDSALYFCASSVEATGTNYGYTFGSGTRLTVV.